Reported below is one T cell receptor beta chain. What it binds is unknown. The source of the sample is a study of T-cell memory formation after mild COVID-19. Study conclusions and caveats: Confirmation was lacking for SARS-CoV-2 specificity of second-wave clones that peaked on day 37. A subset of responding clones appeared in pre-infection memory, suggesting cross-reactive memory joined.

Constant-segment primers and 5'RACE yielded cDNA libraries for TCR alpha and TCR beta, each carrying sample barcodes and UMIs. A single record per CDR3 protein comes from TCRdb applying MiXCR to the 5' RACE reads. The sample records some 310,000 distinct CDR3 sequences, 20% being singletons. CDR3 length: 14 amino acids. Germline CDR1 and CDR2: DFQATT and SNEGSKA (reference sequence). V shed 0 bases, J shed 8 bases, and the junction held 7 bases outside the gene matches. Sequencing was carried out using PBMCs or a T cell subset sorted from them (not recorded which). This chain connects TRBV20-1 to TRBJ2-1; 7 bases agree with TRBD2. The clonotype was recovered from a man in his late teens or twenties who had mild COVID-19 (a few samples of this study predate the infection). Cell type and time point are not known. CDR3 in amino acids: CSARDPQRGDEQFF. The CDR3 DNA reads TGCAGTGCTAGAGATCCTCAGCGGGGCGATGAGCAGTTCTTC.